This T cell receptor (beta chain) was identified in a study of PD-1 blockade in classical Hodgkin lymphoma. Trimming took off 6 bases at V and 7 bases at J, with 15 bases between the two ends. The germline V gene encodes CDR1 MNHEY and CDR2 SVGAGI. There are 14 residues in the CDR3. As regards this clone: Antigen: not known.

Every patient relapsed after autologous stem cell transplantation, and brentuximab vedotin exposure varied. Using magnetic negative selection, the CD4+ T cells were separated out of thawed PBMCs. TCRdb keeps only in-frame clones here, not all; method: immunoSEQ multiplex PCR. The sample holds approximately 30,000 clones, approximately 80% seen once. The study, taken as a whole, reports: CD8+ TCR diversity did not rise significantly by C4D1, unlike CD4+. Nothing has yet pinned down what causes the repertoire differences, possibly disease activity or prior therapy. Complete responders' diversity at baseline resembled that of newly diagnosed patients.

The origin of this receptor is a human donor with classical Hodgkin lymphoma. The material sequenced was CD4+ T cells from blood, taken at baseline. The rearrangement uses TRBV6-5 and TRBJ1-4; unclear D gene. This CDR3 reads CASSYSPGGEKLFF. CDR3 DNA: TGTGCCAGCAGCTACAGTCCTGGAGGTGAAAAACTGTTTTTT.